This TCR beta chain was identified in a study of blood T cell repertoires in COVID-19. The data were produced by immunoSEQ multiplex PCR, yet TCRdb's version contains in-frame clones alone and is incomplete. The repertoire has 150,000 to 200,000 clones, approximately 91% of them found once; the top ten carry about 2.5%. CDR3 length: 14 amino acids. Germline V gene data show CDR1 as SGHRS and CDR2 as YFSETQ. Trimming cost V 5 bases and J 13 bases, with 22 bases left between them. The clonotype was recovered from a young man with acute or convalescent COVID-19. Sequenced: peripheral blood. V usage is TRBV5-1 and J usage is TRBJ2-1, with D unclear. The CDR3 region is CASSFASSTNTQFF. CDR3 DNA sequence: TGCGCCAGCAGTTTTGCCTCCTCCACCAACACCCAGTTCTTC.